This T cell receptor (beta chain) was profiled in a study of Graves' ophthalmopathy and Graves' hyperthyroidism. Other autoimmune diseases, uncontrolled infections, pregnancy and lactation each led to patient exclusion. This clonotype has only a few counts. The junction and the germline gene differ at one end; a read error may be behind it. As the template, RNA transcripts were used to amplify TCR beta CDR3 regions. An initial RT-PCR round employing HTBI primers preceded a second-round multiplex PCR. TCRdb reprocessed the multiplex PCR reads via MiXCR and lists one record per CDR3 protein. The data show a few hundred thousand distinct CDR3 sequences, about a sixth seen once. This CDR3 comprises 15 residues. Germline loops: CDR1 KGHSH, CDR2 LQKENI.

Sequences were obtained from peripheral blood. The chain carries TRBV18 and TRBJ1-1; TRBD1 agrees at 7 bases. The receptor comes from an adult man with Graves' ophthalmopathy. DNA of the CDR3: TGTGCCAGCTCACCTGTGGGACAGTCGAACACTGAAACTTTCTTT. This encodes CASSPVGQSNTETFF.